This T cell receptor (beta chain) is drawn from a study of graft-versus-host responses after intestinal transplantation. Study summary: Induction with anti-thymocyte globulin, then tacrolimus and steroids for three to four years, was given to all recipients.

Measured with immunoSEQ multiplex PCR; TCRdb has only the in-frame clones, and not every one. Of 96,000 or so clones in the sample, 92% were seen once. This clone was recorded only once. Its antigen is undetermined. Regarding the study as a whole: Researchers found GvH clones in recipient marrow, and some showed up first in ileum or blood. Elevated graft-versus-host to host-versus-graft clonal ratios in allografts were recorded for patients with graft-donor T cell macrochimerism.

Trimming took off 2 bases at V and 0 bases at J, with 10 bases between the two ends. Germline CDR1 MNHNS, CDR2 SASEGT. CDR3 length equals 16 residues. This chain uses TRBV6-1 with TRBJ1-4; no reliable D call. The sequencing used unstimulated CD4+ T cells sorted from spleen or lymph node cells, collected before intestinal transplant. The sequence was collected from a human donor who received an intestinal transplant. The CDR3 is CASSENTAATNEKLFF. As DNA, the CDR3 is TGTGCCAGCAGTGAAAACACAGCTGCAACTAATGAAAAACTGTTTTTT.